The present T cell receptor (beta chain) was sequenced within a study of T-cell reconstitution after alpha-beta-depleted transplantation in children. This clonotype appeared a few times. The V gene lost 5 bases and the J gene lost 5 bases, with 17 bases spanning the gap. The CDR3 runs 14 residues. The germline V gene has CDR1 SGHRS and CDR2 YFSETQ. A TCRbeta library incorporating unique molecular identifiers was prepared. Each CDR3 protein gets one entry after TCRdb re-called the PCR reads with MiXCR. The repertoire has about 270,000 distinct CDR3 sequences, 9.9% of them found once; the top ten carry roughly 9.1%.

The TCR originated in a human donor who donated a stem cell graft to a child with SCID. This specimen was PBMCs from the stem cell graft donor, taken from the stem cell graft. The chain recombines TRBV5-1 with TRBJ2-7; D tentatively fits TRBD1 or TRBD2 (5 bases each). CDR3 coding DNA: TGCGCCAGCAGGAGTGCAGGGAGAAGAGACGAGCAGTACTTC. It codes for CASRSAGRRDEQYF.